The 7 T cell receptor beta chains given below trace back to one sample, sequenced in a study of blood T cell repertoires in COVID-19. Some clones are missing from TCRdb's copy, which holds only in-frame ones; the method was immunoSEQ multiplex PCR. The table shows about 240,000 clones, with 82% occurring only once. What was sequenced was peripheral blood. Source of these receptors: a woman aged 18-29 years with acute or convalescent COVID-19.

This clone was recorded a few times. V is TRBV7-9 and J is TRBJ1-2; 10 bases are a match to TRBD1. The CDR3 is made up of 13 amino acids. Trimming at V came to 2 bases and at J to 8 bases, leaving 2 bases not matched to a gene. Germline V lookup: CDR1 SEHNR, CDR2 FQNEAQ (reference sequence). CDR3 DNA: TGTGCCAGCAGCTTACGGACAGGGGGAGGCTACACCTTC. It translates to CASSLRTGGGYTF.

This clone has just a few counts. The chain combines TRBV30 with TRBJ1-3, with 7 bases that match TRBD1. In germline, CDR1 is GTSNPN, CDR2 SVGIG (reference sequence). The J segment lost 0 bases and the V segment lost 4 bases, leaving 6 bases of the junction unmatched. The CDR3 is 15 amino acids. CDR3 amino acids: CAWIGGAFSGNTIYF. In nucleotides, the CDR3 is TGTGCCTGGATAGGGGGCGCGTTCTCTGGAAACACCATATATTTT.

Worth noting for this clone: Its ends do not fully match the called genes, so a read error is possible. The rearrangement uses TRBV7-7 and TRBJ2-6; a weak D match, TRBD1 (6 bases). The germline V gene encodes CDR1 SSHAT and CDR2 FNYEAQ (reference sequence). CDR3 length: 20 residues. Here the CDR3 DNA reads TGTGCTAGCAGCTTAGAGGGCCCGGGACACCTAAGCTCTGGGGCCAACGTCCTGACTTTC. This encodes CASSLEGPGHLSSGANVLTF.

By its share, this clone is medium-sized. This chain uses TRBV19 with TRBJ2-1; 11 positions agree with TRBD2. Trimming cost V 1 base and J 4 bases; bases outside gene matches: 3. Per the germline V gene, CDR1 is LNHDA and CDR2 is SQIVND (reference sequence). The length of the CDR3 is 16 residues. In DNA form, the CDR3 reads TGTGCCAGTAGTATAGGCGCTAGCGGGAGGTACAATGAGCAGTTCTTC. Its protein product is CASSIGASGRYNEQFF. Variable domain in full (rest from reference TRBV19 and TRBJ2-1): DGGITQSPKYLFRKEGQNVTLSCEQNLNHDAMYWYRQDPGQGLRLIYYSQIVNDFQKGDIAEGYSVSREKKESFPLTVTSAQKNPTAFYLCASSIGASGRYNEQFFGPGTRLTVL.

DNA of the CDR3: TGTGCCAGCAGCTTGGTTGGACTAGCGGGAGTAGGCGAGCAGTACTTC. This encodes CASSLVGLAGVGEQYF. The chain couples TRBV7-2 to TRBJ2-7, with 13 bases aligning to TRBD2. CDR3 length equals 16 residues. J lost 6 bases, V lost 3 bases, and 8 bases had no gene match. Germline CDR1 and CDR2: SGHTA and FQGNSA.

V gene TRBV7-6 combines with J gene TRBJ1-1; D remains unclear. The ends were cut back, 5 bases at V and 4 bases at J, with 14 bases in the middle. This CDR3 is 14 amino acids long. Germline V gives CDR1 SGHVS, CDR2 FNYEAQ. The CDR3 DNA is TGTGCCAGCAGCCGGGGTTCGGGCGGCACTGAAGCTTTCTTT. It is translated as CASSRGSGGTEAFF.

The chain uses TRBV2 and TRBJ2-1; 11 nucleotides match TRBD1. The V and J ends lost 3 bases and 9 bases, in that order; junction bases with no gene match: 7. Germline CDR1 is SNHLY and CDR2 is FYNNEI. CDR3 size: 15 residues. CDR3: CASSEGQGVPIEQFF. CDR3 nucleotides: TGTGCCAGCAGTGAGGGACAGGGGGTTCCGATTGAGCAGTTCTTC.